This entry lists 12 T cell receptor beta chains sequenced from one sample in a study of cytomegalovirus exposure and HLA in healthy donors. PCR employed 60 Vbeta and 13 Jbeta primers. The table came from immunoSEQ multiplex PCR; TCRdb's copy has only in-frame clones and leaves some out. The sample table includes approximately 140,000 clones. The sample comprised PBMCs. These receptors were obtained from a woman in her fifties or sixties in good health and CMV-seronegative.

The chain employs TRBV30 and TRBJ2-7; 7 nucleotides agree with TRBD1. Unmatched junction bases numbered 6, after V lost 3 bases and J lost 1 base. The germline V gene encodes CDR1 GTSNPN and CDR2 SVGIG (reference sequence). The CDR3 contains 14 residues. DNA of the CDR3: TGTGCCTGGAGGACCCCGGGACAGTCCTACGAGCAGTACTTC. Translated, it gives CAWRTPGQSYEQYF. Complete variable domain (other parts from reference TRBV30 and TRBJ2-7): SQTIHQWPATLVQPVGSPLSLECTVEGTSNPNLYWYRQAAGRGLQLLFYSVGIGQISSEVPQNLSASRPQDRQFILSSKKLLLSDSGFYLCAWRTPGQSYEQYFGPGTRLTVT.

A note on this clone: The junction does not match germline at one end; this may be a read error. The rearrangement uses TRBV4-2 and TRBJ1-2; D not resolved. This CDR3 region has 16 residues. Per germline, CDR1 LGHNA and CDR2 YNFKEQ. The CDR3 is CASSQDLDRVSYRYTF. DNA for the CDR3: TGTGCCAGCAGCCAAGATTTAGATCGCGTGAGCTATCGCTACACCTTC.

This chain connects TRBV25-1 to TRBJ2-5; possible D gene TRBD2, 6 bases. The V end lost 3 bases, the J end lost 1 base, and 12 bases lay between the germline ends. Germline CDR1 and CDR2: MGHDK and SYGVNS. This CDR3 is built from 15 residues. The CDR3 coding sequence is TGTGCCAGCAGTGAGCCGTATAGCGGCCAAGAGACCCAGTACTTC. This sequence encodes CASSEPYSGQETQYF.

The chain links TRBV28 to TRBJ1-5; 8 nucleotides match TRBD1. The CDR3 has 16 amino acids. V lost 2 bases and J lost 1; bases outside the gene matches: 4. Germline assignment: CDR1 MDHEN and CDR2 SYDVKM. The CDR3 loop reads CASSLIGQGSNQPQHF. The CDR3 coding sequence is TGTGCCAGCAGTTTAATTGGACAGGGCAGCAATCAGCCCCAGCATTTT.

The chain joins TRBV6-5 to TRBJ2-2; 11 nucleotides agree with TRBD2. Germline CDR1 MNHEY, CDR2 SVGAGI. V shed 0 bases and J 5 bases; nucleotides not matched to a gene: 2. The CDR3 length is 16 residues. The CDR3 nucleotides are TGTGCCAGCAGTTACTCTCGGACTAGCGGGACCGGGGAGCTGTTTTTT. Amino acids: CASSYSRTSGTGELFF.

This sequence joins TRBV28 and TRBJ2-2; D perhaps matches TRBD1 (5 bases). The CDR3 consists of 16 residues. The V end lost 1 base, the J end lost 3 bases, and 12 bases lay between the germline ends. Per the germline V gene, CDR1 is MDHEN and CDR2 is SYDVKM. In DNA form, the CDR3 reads TGTGCCAGCAGTTTATCCCAGGGTTGGGACACCGGGGAGCTGTTTTTT. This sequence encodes CASSLSQGWDTGELFF.

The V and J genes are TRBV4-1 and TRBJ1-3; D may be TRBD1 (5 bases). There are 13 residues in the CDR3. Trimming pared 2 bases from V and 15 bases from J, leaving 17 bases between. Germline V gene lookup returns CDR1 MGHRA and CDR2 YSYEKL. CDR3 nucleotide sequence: TGCGCCAGCAGCCAATCTCCGTCGGGGGAAGAATATTTT. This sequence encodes CASSQSPSGEEYF.

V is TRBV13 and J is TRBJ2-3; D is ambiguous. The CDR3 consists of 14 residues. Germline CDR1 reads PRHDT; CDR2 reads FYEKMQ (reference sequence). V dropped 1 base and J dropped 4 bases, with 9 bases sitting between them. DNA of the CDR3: TGTGCCAGCAGCTTAGTCCGTTTTGCAGATACGCAGTATTTT. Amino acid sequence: CASSLVRFADTQYF.

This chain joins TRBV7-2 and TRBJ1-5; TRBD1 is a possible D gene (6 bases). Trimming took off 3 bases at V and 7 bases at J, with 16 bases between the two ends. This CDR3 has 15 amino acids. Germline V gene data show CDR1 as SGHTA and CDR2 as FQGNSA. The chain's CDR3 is CASSFATGKGQPQHF. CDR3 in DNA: TGTGCCAGCAGCTTCGCAACAGGGAAGGGGCAGCCCCAGCATTTT.

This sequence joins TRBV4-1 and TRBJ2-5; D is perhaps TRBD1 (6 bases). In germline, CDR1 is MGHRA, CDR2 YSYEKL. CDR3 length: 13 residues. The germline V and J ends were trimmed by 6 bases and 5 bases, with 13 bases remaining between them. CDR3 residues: CASSWTAGETQYF. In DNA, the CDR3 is TGCGCCAGCAGTTGGACAGCCGGGGAGACCCAGTACTTC.

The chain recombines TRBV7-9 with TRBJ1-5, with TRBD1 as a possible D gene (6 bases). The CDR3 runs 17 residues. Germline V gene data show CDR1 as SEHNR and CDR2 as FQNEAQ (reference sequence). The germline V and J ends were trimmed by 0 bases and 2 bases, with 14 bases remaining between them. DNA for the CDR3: TGTGCCAGCAGCTTAGCGTGGGTAGAGGGGGGCAATCAGCCCCAGCATTTT. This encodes CASSLAWVEGGNQPQHF.

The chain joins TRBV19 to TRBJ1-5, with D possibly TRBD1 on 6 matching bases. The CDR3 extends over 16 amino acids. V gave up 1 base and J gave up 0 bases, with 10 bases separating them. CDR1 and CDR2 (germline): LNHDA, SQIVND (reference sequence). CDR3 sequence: CASSIGGGYSNQPQHF. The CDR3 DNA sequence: TGTGCCAGTAGTATAGGGGGGGGCTATAGCAATCAGCCCCAGCATTTT. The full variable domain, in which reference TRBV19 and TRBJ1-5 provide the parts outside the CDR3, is DGGITQSPKYLFRKEGQNVTLSCEQNLNHDAMYWYRQDPGQGLRLIYYSQIVNDFQKGDIAEGYSVSREKKESFPLTVTSAQKNPTAFYLCASSIGGGYSNQPQHFGDGTRLSIL.